The rows below give T cell receptor beta chains drawn from one sample of a study of blood T cells in healthy people across ages. TCRdb analysed the 5' RACE reads with MiXCR anew, one entry per CDR3 protein. The sample lists some 700,000 distinct CDR3 sequences, 40% to 45% seen once, with around a fifth in the top ten. The sample comprised blood. The receptors shown here come from a woman aged 55-69 years in good health. CDR3s include the opening cysteine and the closing phenylalanine or tryptophan. The order of the fields is CDR3 length, V gene, D gene, J gene, clone size, CDR3 DNA, CDR3 protein. D genes are given only for firm matches. Rows may omit the clone size; those that give it use once, few, many or a size class.

len: 17; v_gene: TRBV28; d_gene: NA; j_gene: TRBJ2-3; abundance: once; CDR3nt: TGTGCCAGCATCCTCGCCCCGACAGGGGAGGGAGCAGATACGCAGTATTTT; CDR3aa: CASILAPTGEGADTQYF
len: 10; v_gene: TRBV3-1; d_gene: NA; j_gene: TRBJ1-6; abundance: NA; CDR3nt: TGTGCCAGCGCGGGTATCTTTCTCCACTTT; CDR3aa: CASAGIFLHF
len: 17; v_gene: TRBV20-1; d_gene: TRBD2; j_gene: TRBJ2-7; abundance: NA; CDR3nt: TGCAGTGCTCCGTTTGCCCTACTAGCGGGGAGCTCCTACGAGCAGTACTTC; CDR3aa: CSAPFALLAGSSYEQYF
len: 12; v_gene: TRBV20-1; d_gene: TRBD1; j_gene: TRBJ2-5; abundance: many; CDR3nt: TGCGCTTGGACAGGGGGCAAAGAGACCCAGTACTTC; CDR3aa: CAWTGGKETQYF
len: 13; v_gene: TRBV7-9; d_gene: NA; j_gene: TRBJ2-7; abundance: NA; CDR3nt: TGTGCCGGGCGTTCGGCGAGCTCCTACGAGCAGTACTTC; CDR3aa: CAGRSASSYEQYF
len: 16; v_gene: TRBV7-2; d_gene: NA; j_gene: TRBJ2-5; abundance: NA; CDR3nt: TGTGGCAGCAGCAACCCCCCCGACTCTAGTCAAGAGACCCAGTACTTC; CDR3aa: CGSSNPPDSSQETQYF
len: 15; v_gene: TRBV9; d_gene: TRBD2; j_gene: TRBJ2-7; abundance: NA; CDR3nt: TGTGCCAGCAGCCAACGGACTAGCGGGAACCCCGAGCAGTACTTC; CDR3aa: CASSQRTSGNPEQYF
len: 15; v_gene: TRBV12-3/TRBV12-4; d_gene: NA; j_gene: TRBJ2-1; abundance: few; CDR3nt: TGTGCCAGCAGCAATACAGGAACGGAATACAATGAGCAGTTCTTC; CDR3aa: CASSNTGTEYNEQFF
len: 15; v_gene: TRBV11-1; d_gene: NA; j_gene: TRBJ2-1; abundance: few; CDR3nt: TGTGCCAGCAGGGTGGGCAGGGGAAGAAACAATGAGCAGTTCTTC; CDR3aa: CASRVGRGRNNEQFF
len: 14; v_gene: TRBV7-9; d_gene: NA; j_gene: TRBJ2-4; abundance: many; CDR3nt: TGTGCCAGCACTCCTCCACTAGCCAAAAACATTCAGTACTTC; CDR3aa: CASTPPLAKNIQYF
len: 16; v_gene: TRBV18; d_gene: NA; j_gene: TRBJ1-1; abundance: NA; CDR3nt: TGTGCCAGCTCATCCCTCGTGGCCTCGGAGGGCACTGAAGCTTTCTTT; CDR3aa: CASSSLVASEGTEAFF
len: 13; v_gene: TRBV12-3/TRBV12-4; d_gene: NA; j_gene: TRBJ2-5; abundance: NA; CDR3nt: TGTGCCAGCAGGCGGGACCCAGGGGAGACCCAGTACTTC; CDR3aa: CASRRDPGETQYF
len: 17; v_gene: TRBV18; d_gene: NA; j_gene: TRBJ2-1; abundance: NA; CDR3nt: TGTGCCAGCTCGCCAGGGTTTCGGGGCGCTACCTACAATGAGCAGTTCTTC; CDR3aa: CASSPGFRGATYNEQFF
len: 13; v_gene: TRBV7-9; d_gene: NA; j_gene: TRBJ1-2; abundance: NA; CDR3nt: TGTGCCAGCAGCTCCTCCAGGGGCGATGGCTACACCTTC; CDR3aa: CASSSSRGDGYTF
len: 12; v_gene: TRBV2; d_gene: TRBD2; j_gene: TRBJ2-7; abundance: few; CDR3nt: TGTGCCAGCAATTCGGGGGGGTACGAGCAGTACTTC; CDR3aa: CASNSGGYEQYF
len: 15; v_gene: TRBV4-1; d_gene: NA; j_gene: TRBJ1-2; abundance: few; CDR3nt: TGCGCCAGCAGCCAAGAAACTCCCCCAAACTCGGGCTACACCTTC; CDR3aa: CASSQETPPNSGYTF
len: 16; v_gene: TRBV19; d_gene: NA; j_gene: TRBJ2-7; abundance: NA; CDR3nt: TGTGCCAGTAGTCCCAGGGGAGCGGTCCCCTACAATGAGCAGTACTTC; CDR3aa: CASSPRGAVPYNEQYF
len: 13; v_gene: TRBV28; d_gene: NA; j_gene: TRBJ2-7; abundance: NA; CDR3nt: TGTGCCAGCCGACCGACTCCTAGCTACGAGCAGTACTTC; CDR3aa: CASRPTPSYEQYF
len: 15; v_gene: TRBV9; d_gene: NA; j_gene: TRBJ1-2; abundance: few; CDR3nt: TGTGCCAGCGGATCGCCCCTTGCAGGGGTCTATGGCTACACCTTC; CDR3aa: CASGSPLAGVYGYTF
len: 15; v_gene: TRBV7-2; d_gene: NA; j_gene: TRBJ1-5; abundance: once; CDR3nt: TGTGCCAGCAGCTTAGAATTAGGCCGCATTAAGCCCCAGCATTTT; CDR3aa: CASSLELGRIKPQHF
len: 15; v_gene: TRBV7-2; d_gene: TRBD1; j_gene: TRBJ1-5; abundance: few; CDR3nt: TGTGCCAGCAGCTTAGAGGTGGCAGGGGGACAGCCCCAGCATTTT; CDR3aa: CASSLEVAGGQPQHF
len: 19; v_gene: TRBV20-1; d_gene: TRBD2; j_gene: TRBJ2-4; abundance: NA; CDR3nt: TGCAGTGCTAGAGATCCAAGGGCGGGGGGGAGTTTAGCCAAAAACATTCAGTACTTC; CDR3aa: CSARDPRAGGSLAKNIQYF
len: 15; v_gene: TRBV20-1; d_gene: TRBD2; j_gene: TRBJ2-5; abundance: many; CDR3nt: TGCAGTGCTAGAGATCCCAGCGGGGGGTCAAAAGACCAGTACTTC; CDR3aa: CSARDPSGGSKDQYF
len: 14; v_gene: TRBV27; d_gene: NA; j_gene: TRBJ1-1; abundance: once; CDR3nt: TGTGCCAGCAGTTTCGTGGGGGCGAAGACTGAAGCTTTCTTT; CDR3aa: CASSFVGAKTEAFF
len: 16; v_gene: TRBV10-3; d_gene: TRBD1; j_gene: TRBJ1-5; abundance: few; CDR3nt: TGTGCCATCAGTGAGCCAGACAGGGCGGGCAATCAGCCCCAGCATTTT; CDR3aa: CAISEPDRAGNQPQHF
len: 14; v_gene: TRBV12-3/TRBV12-4; d_gene: NA; j_gene: TRBJ1-2; abundance: NA; CDR3nt: TGTGCCAGCAGTAGAAGAAAACTGAACTATGGCTACACCTTC; CDR3aa: CASSRRKLNYGYTF
len: 15; v_gene: TRBV15; d_gene: NA; j_gene: TRBJ1-6; abundance: NA; CDR3nt: NA; CDR3aa: CATSRVGTGSSPPHF
len: 12; v_gene: TRBV20-1; d_gene: TRBD2; j_gene: TRBJ2-7; abundance: few; CDR3nt: TGCAGTGCGGGAGGGAGCCCTTACGAGCAGTACTTC; CDR3aa: CSAGGSPYEQYF
len: 12; v_gene: TRBV11-1; d_gene: NA; j_gene: TRBJ2-1; abundance: NA; CDR3nt: TGTGCCAGCAGCCCCAAACTTAGAGAGCAGTTCTTC; CDR3aa: CASSPKLREQFF
len: 14; v_gene: TRBV20-1; d_gene: TRBD1; j_gene: TRBJ2-5; abundance: few; CDR3nt: TGCAGTGCGATGGGCAGGGGGCACCCAAGGACCCAGTACTTC; CDR3aa: CSAMGRGHPRTQYF
len: 13; v_gene: TRBV11-2; d_gene: TRBD2; j_gene: TRBJ2-5; abundance: once; CDR3nt: TGTGCCAGCAGACTCGGGACTAGCGGTAAACCGTACTTC; CDR3aa: CASRLGTSGKPYF
len: 14; v_gene: TRBV9; d_gene: NA; j_gene: TRBJ2-3; abundance: NA; CDR3nt: TGTGCCAGCAGCAAGGGACTCCCTGAGGATACGCAGTATTTT; CDR3aa: CASSKGLPEDTQYF
len: 12; v_gene: TRBV20-1; d_gene: NA; j_gene: TRBJ1-5; abundance: NA; CDR3nt: TGCAGTGCTAGCCGCGCGGGTCAGCCCCAGCATTTT; CDR3aa: CSASRAGQPQHF
len: 14; v_gene: TRBV21-1; d_gene: NA; j_gene: TRBJ2-7; abundance: few; CDR3nt: TGTGCCAGCAGCCCTCGACAGGAATACTACGAGCAGTACTTC; CDR3aa: CASSPRQEYYEQYF
len: 16; v_gene: TRBV9; d_gene: NA; j_gene: TRBJ2-3; abundance: NA; CDR3nt: TGTGCCAGCAGCGTAGTGCCCCACAGGGGCACAGATACGCAGTATTTT; CDR3aa: CASSVVPHRGTDTQYF